This paragraph covers one TCR beta chain sequence. This record comes from a study of blood T cell repertoires in COVID-19. Study summary: Italy, Spain and the United States were the sources of the convalescent and acute COVID-19 samples. Sample material is recorded as cDNA or gDNA derived from T cells, B-cell-depleted T cells, or PBMCs.

Germline V gives CDR1 SGDLS, CDR2 YYNGEE. Germline trimming cut 2 bases from V and 0 bases from J; bases unmatched to any gene: 2. There are 15 residues in the CDR3. Per the original methods: The authors estimated nucleated cell counts from reference gene primer amplification. The method was immunoSEQ multiplex PCR; TCRdb's version includes in-frame clones alone and lacks a portion of them. The V and J calls and clone size come from that table; D and trimming were worked out from the DNA. The data contain under 300,000 clones, about 79% of them singletons. Sequencing was done on a sample of peripheral blood. V is TRBV9 and J is TRBJ1-3; 7 bases are shared with TRBD1. This TCR was recovered from a woman aged 40-49 years who had recovered from COVID-19. The CDR3 bases are TGTGCCAGCAGCGTGACAGGGAGCTCTGGAAACACCATATATTTT. Translated, it gives CASSVTGSSGNTIYF.